Listed below are T cell receptor beta chains from one sample, sequenced in a study of monozygotic twins with inflammatory bowel disease. TCRdb reprocessed the 5' RACE reads and reports one entry per CDR3 protein, with no DNA. This listing includes some 450,000 distinct CDR3 sequences. The specimen sequenced was blood. These receptors were obtained from a human donor with ulcerative colitis or Crohn's disease, or a healthy co-twin of an affected twin (not recorded which). CDR3s include the opening cysteine and the closing phenylalanine or tryptophan.

v_call	j_call	cdr3_aa
TRBV6-2/TRBV6-3	TRBJ2-7	CASRPPVPPAGGMGAYEQYF
TRBV18	TRBJ1-5	CASSPADRTAVQPQHF
TRBV29-1	TRBJ1-1	CSVRGQMNTEAFF
TRBV3-1	TRBJ2-3	CASSLKPDTQYF
TRBV5-1	TRBJ2-2	CASSFKTGELFF
TRBV7-3	TRBJ2-1	CASSSDTWASGSPGVNEQFF
TRBV6-2/TRBV6-3	TRBJ2-1	CASSYSLSSGRTYNEQFF
TRBV5-6	TRBJ1-2	CASSSTKQGANGYTF
TRBV18	TRBJ2-2	CASSPGMSTGELFF
TRBV5-6	TRBJ2-1	CASSSPGGGGYNEQFF
TRBV7-7	TRBJ2-5	CASSLGGTGTQETQYF
TRBV19	TRBJ2-1	CASRPQGRAGNEQFF
TRBV5-1	TRBJ2-3	CASSLTWRLQSTDTQYF
TRBV7-3	TRBJ1-6	CASSVTGGSPLHF
TRBV12-3/TRBV12-4	TRBJ1-5	CASSRTGGGQPQHF
TRBV3-1	TRBJ2-7	CASSRGGATSYEQYF
TRBV29-1	TRBJ2-1	CSVEEAGGLRNEQFF
TRBV5-1	TRBJ2-1	CASSPETSGGFDEQFF
TRBV20-1	TRBJ2-7	CSAKVGGSYEQYF
TRBV7-2	TRBJ2-1	CASSLASGGFNEQFF
TRBV6-1	TRBJ1-2	CAIRPGEGWNYGYTF
TRBV7-2	TRBJ2-5	CASSYPRGLETQYF